The present entry profiles one T cell receptor beta chain with its context. Assay used: immunoSEQ multiplex PCR; TCRdb lists only in-frame clones, some missing. This sample has 65,000 to 85,000 clones, with approximately 95% found just once. Germline loops: CDR1 MNHNS, CDR2 SASEGT. V was pared by 0 bases and J by 1 base, with 7 bases between. The CDR3 extends over 14 amino acids. These data are taken from a study of T cell changes during pregnancy in multiple sclerosis. Sequencing was performed on CD4+ T cells from peripheral blood mononuclear cells, taken after pregnancy. The TCR originated in a female donor with multiple sclerosis, enrolled in a pregnancy study. This chain links TRBV6-1 with TRBJ2-7; perhaps TRBD2 as D (5 bases). CDR3 coding DNA: TGTGCCAGCAGTGAAGCACGGGGATCCTACGAGCAGTACTTC. Protein: CASSEARGSYEQYF.